Presented here are 7 T cell receptor beta chains from one specimen sequenced in a study of T cells after yellow fever vaccination. TCRdb processed the 5' RACE reads anew with MiXCR; each CDR3 protein has one entry. The sample comprises 300,000 to 400,000 distinct CDR3 sequences, around 10% of which are singletons, and about 3.3% rests with the top ten. Sequenced here: CD4+ T cells sorted from PBMCs, sampled 45 days after the yellow fever booster vaccination. All receptors derive from a man in his late teens or twenties who received the YFV17D yellow fever vaccine.

This clonotype was seen a handful of times. V is TRBV4-3 and J is TRBJ2-7; no clear D gene. With 1 base removed from V and 2 bases from J, the gap between germline ends came to 12 bases. Germline CDR1 is LGHNA and CDR2 is YSLEER. The CDR3 length is 15 residues. The CDR3 DNA is TGCGCCAGCAGCCAAGCGGTGCAGGAGACCTACGAGCAGTACTTC. Its translation is CASSQAVQETYEQYF.

The table lists this clonotype with a few counts. CDR3 nucleotide sequence: TGTGCCAGCAGGACAGGGACCCAGCCCCAGCATTTT. Amino acids: CASRTGTQPQHF. The rearrangement links TRBV6-2 or TRBV6-3 to TRBJ1-5; 7 bases line up with TRBD1. V lost 6 bases and J lost 7; bases outside the gene matches: 3. Germline V gene sequence: CDR1 MNHEY, CDR2 SVGEGT. This CDR3 comprises 12 residues.

This clonotype was observed a handful of times. The chain combines TRBV18 with TRBJ2-7; a possible D gene is TRBD1 (5 bases). The germline V gene has CDR1 KGHSH and CDR2 LQKENI. The CDR3 spans 14 residues. V was shortened by 6 bases and J by 2 bases, with 14 bases between the two germline ends. The CDR3 loop reads CASSASTAAYEQYV. In nucleotides, the CDR3 is TGTGCCAGCTCCGCATCGACAGCTGCCTACGAGCAGTACGTC.

Many counts were recorded for this clonotype. V usage is TRBV4-2 and J usage is TRBJ2-2, with unresolved D. Germline values: CDR1 LGHNA, CDR2 YNFKEQ. V lost 0 bases and J 3 bases, leaving 14 bases between the germline ends. This CDR3 contains 17 residues. The CDR3 loop is CASSQEGSTTHTGELFF. The CDR3 nucleotides are TGTGCCAGCAGCCAAGAAGGTTCCACCACGCACACCGGGGAGCTGTTTTTT.

This clonotype was detected only a few times. The chain joins TRBV6-5 to TRBJ1-1; 9 nucleotides line up with TRBD1. V trimming: 4 bases; J trimming: 4 bases; junction bases outside the gene matches: 13. The germline V gene has CDR1 MNHEY and CDR2 SVGAGI. CDR3 length equals 17 residues. CDR3 residues: CASSLLQGARGITEAFF. The CDR3 DNA is TGTGCCAGCAGTTTATTACAGGGGGCGCGAGGAATCACTGAAGCTTTCTTT.

This clonotype was detected many times. The chain uses TRBV12-3 or TRBV12-4 and TRBJ1-1; D remains ambiguous. There are 12 residues in the CDR3. V lost 6 bases to trimming and J lost 2 bases, with 7 bases between them. As DNA, the CDR3 is TGTGCCAGCAGCACAGATAACACTGAAGCTTTCTTT. Protein sequence: CASSTDNTEAFF.

This clonotype was counted a few times. This chain joins TRBV7-2 and TRBJ1-5, with a tentative D call TRBD1 (5 bases). Trimming left V 5 bases short and J 0 bases short, with 11 bases between. Germline lookup yields CDR1 SGHTA and CDR2 FQGNSA. The CDR3 spans 15 residues. In DNA form, the CDR3 reads TGTGCCAGCAGCCCGGGGACTCGTAGCAATCAGCCCCAGCATTTT. Protein: CASSPGTRSNQPQHF.